These 7 T cell receptor beta chains were sequenced from one sample in a study of cytomegalovirus exposure and HLA in healthy donors. PCR primers comprised 60 Vbeta and 13 Jbeta primers. The assay was immunoSEQ multiplex PCR, and TCRdb's table has in-frame clones only and misses some. The table shows 150,000 to 200,000 clones, with about 77% occurring only once. Sequencing input: PBMCs. These receptor sequences come from a woman in her thirties in good health and CMV-seropositive.

The V and J genes are TRBV28 and TRBJ1-1, with D possibly being TRBD1 (5 bases). Trimming left V 4 bases short and J 1 base short, with 19 bases between. The germline gives CDR1 MDHEN, CDR2 SYDVKM. This CDR3 is 17 amino acids long. DNA for the CDR3: TGTGCCAGCAGTTCACTTCCTATCAGGGTAGGGAACACTGAAGCTTTCTTT. This translates into CASSSLPIRVGNTEAFF.

This chain joins TRBV27 and TRBJ2-7; tentative D call: TRBD2 (6 bases). Germline V gene lookup returns CDR1 MNHEY and CDR2 SMNVEV (reference sequence). The CDR3 length is 13 residues. Trimming left V 8 bases short and J 6 bases short, with 17 bases between. This chain's CDR3 is CASQPTGVSEQYF. CDR3 sequence (DNA): TGTGCCAGCCAACCGACGGGGGTTTCCGAGCAGTACTTC.

V gene TRBV6-4 combines with J gene TRBJ2-2; 9 nucleotides align to TRBD1. The germline V gene has CDR1 MRHNA and CDR2 SNTAGT. V lost 2 bases and J lost 6; bases outside the gene matches: 4. The CDR3 has 15 residues. The CDR3 is CASSDRDRASGELFF. The CDR3 DNA reads TGTGCCAGCAGTGACCGGGACAGGGCCTCCGGGGAGCTGTTTTTT.

The rearrangement uses TRBV7-9 and TRBJ2-3, with D maybe TRBD2 (6 bases). V gave up 5 bases and J gave up 3 bases, with 15 bases separating them. Per the germline V gene, CDR1 is SEHNR and CDR2 is FQNEAQ (reference sequence). This CDR3 has 15 amino acids. The CDR3 DNA reads as TGTGCCAGCAGCCGGAGGGCTGGAGGTACAGATACGCAGTATTTT. Its protein product is CASSRRAGGTDTQYF.

The V call is TRBV5-6, the J call TRBJ1-1; 7 bases line up with TRBD1. V lost 4 bases to trimming and J lost 0 bases; unmatched junction nucleotides: 0. The CDR3 extends over 13 amino acids. CDR1 is SGHDT and CDR2 is YYEEEE in the germline V gene. The CDR3: CASSGTVNTEAFF. CDR3 bases: TGTGCCAGCAGCGGGACAGTGAACACTGAAGCTTTCTTT. Based on the CDR3 plus reference TRBV5-6 and TRBJ1-1, the full variable domain is DAGVTQSPTHLIKTRGQQVTLRCSPKSGHDTVSWYQQALGQGPQFIFQYYEEEERQRGNFPDRFSGHQFPNYSSELNVNALLLGDSALYLCASSGTVNTEAFFGQGTRLTVV.

The CDR3 region is CASSESTGVHQPQHF. CDR3 in DNA: TGCGCCAGCAGTGAGTCAACAGGGGTCCATCAGCCCCAGCATTTT. The chain has TRBV10-2 and TRBJ1-5; TRBD1 agrees at 7 bases. The germline V gene encodes CDR1 WSHSY and CDR2 SAAADI. This CDR3 region has 15 residues. V shed 0 bases and J 5 bases; nucleotides not matched to a gene: 4.

A remark on this clone: Mismatch with germline at one junction end may stem from a read error. The V and J genes are TRBV7-9 and TRBJ2-2; 8 nucleotides line up with TRBD2. Germline V gives CDR1 SEHNR, CDR2 FQNEAQ (reference sequence). The CDR3 has 16 amino acids. Written as DNA, the CDR3 is TGTTCCAGCAGGCATTCACTAGCGGATAACACCGGGGAGCTGTTTTTT. Encoded protein: CSSRHSLADNTGELFF.